The clone carrying this TCR beta chain was observed a few times. Its antigen is undetermined. This sample is part of a study of beta chain features in type 1 diabetes. General study points: The naive, central memory and Treg TCRB repertoires showed an apparent similarity that was greater among patients than among healthy donors.

Sequenced material consisted of expressed TCRB transcripts (all of the isolated RNA was reverse transcribed). The protocol was immunoSEQ multiplex PCR, while the TCRdb copy is restricted to in-frame clones and leaves out a portion. The profile shows 130,000 to 150,000 clones, under 60% of them singletons. The germline V gene encodes CDR1 SGHTA and CDR2 FQGNSA. This CDR3 has 14 amino acids. Trimming took 4 bases from V and 5 from J; bases not matched to a gene: 7. The TCR was taken from a man between 18 and 29 years old in good health. The source material was Tregs from blood. The chain joins TRBV7-2 to TRBJ2-5; 7 positions match TRBD1. As DNA, the CDR3 is TGTGCCAGCAGCTACCGACAGGGTAGGGAGACCCAGTACTTC. It yields the protein CASSYRQGRETQYF.